This TCR beta chain was observed in a study of blood T cells in healthy people across ages. Findings and limits, study-wide: CMV status of donors was not determined, possibly confounding expanded clonotype changes.

Concerning this clonotype itself: Its antigen is as yet unknown.

Sample-barcoded 5' priming and a J-beta primer mix drove a second PCR of roughly 7 to 11 cycles. TCRdb called the 5' RACE reads again in MiXCR, with one record for every CDR3 protein. This sample has about 970,000 distinct CDR3 sequences, with just over 50% found just once. The V end was cut by 3 bases, the J end by 0 bases, with 9 bases between. This CDR3 comprises 16 residues. Germline CDR1 is ENHRY and CDR2 is SYGVKD. The TCR was taken from a woman in her sixties in good health. Sample: blood. The rearrangement uses TRBV10-3 and TRBJ2-6; D is unresolved. The CDR3, as DNA: TGTGCCATCAGTGACTCCACGGGCTCTGGGGCCAACGTCCTGACTTTC. Amino acid sequence: CAISDSTGSGANVLTF.